The entry below describes one T cell receptor beta chain. What it binds is not known. Germline-derived CDR1 and CDR2 are MNHEY and SMNVEV (reference sequence). This CDR3 region has 13 residues. V lost 5 bases and J 4 bases, leaving 11 bases between the germline ends. The data are from a study of Graves' ophthalmopathy and Graves' hyperthyroidism. Study-wide results and limits: Detected in blood as well were most expanded thyroid clonotypes with frequency above 0.001. A 13-signature model separated ophthalmopathy from stable hyperthyroidism, reaching around 88% sensitivity and 80% to 83% specificity cross-validated.

TCR beta CDR3 regions were amplified from RNA transcripts. HTBI primers primed a first-round RT-PCR, and a second-round multiplex PCR followed. TCRdb independently ran MiXCR on the multiplex PCR reads; one entry per CDR3 protein. This sample has about 620,000 distinct CDR3 sequences, with approximately 22% found just once. Patients in the hyperthyroidism group, adults aged 18 to 65, were newly diagnosed, under 2 months' duration. Lactation, pregnancy, uncontrolled infections and other autoimmune diseases were all grounds for excluding patients. J is TRBJ1-1 and V is TRBV27; tentative D call: TRBD1 (5 bases). The sample taken for sequencing was peripheral blood. The sequence was obtained from a woman aged 18-29 years with stable Graves' hyperthyroidism. Some clones in this sample may be carry-over from other donors' samples. The CDR3 here is CASSAGTLTEAFF. In nucleotides, the CDR3 is TGTGCCAGCAGTGCCGGGACCCTCACTGAAGCTTTCTTT.